The 20 T cell receptor beta chains given below trace back to one sample, sequenced in a study of blood T cells in healthy people across ages. Primers used in a second PCR of roughly 7 to 12 cycles were a sample-barcoded 5' primer and a J-beta primer mix. In TCRdb, the 5' RACE reads were re-called with MiXCR into one record per CDR3 protein. The sample contains approximately 680,000 distinct CDR3 sequences, about a third of which appear only once. Material for sequencing was blood. These receptors all stem from an elderly woman in good health.

The rearrangement joins TRBV28 to TRBJ2-1; D tentatively reads TRBD1 or TRBD2 (5 bases each). Between the trimmed V and J ends, which lost 5 bases and 14 bases, there was a span of 22 bases. The CDR3 runs to 14 residues. Germline loops: CDR1 MDHEN, CDR2 SYDVKM. The CDR3 bases are TGTGCCAGCAGTCCGTCCCGACCGGGGCCCACTGAGTTCTTC. Amino acid sequence: CASSPSRPGPTEFF.

This clonotype occurred many times. The chain couples TRBV6-2 or TRBV6-3 to TRBJ2-3, with D unresolved. V was clipped by 5 bases and J by 5 bases, with 8 bases between them. The CDR3 consists of 12 residues. Germline CDR1 is MNHEY and CDR2 is SVGEGT. CDR3 in DNA: TGTGCCAGCAGTCGGCAGATAGATACGCAGTATTTT. Encoded protein: CASSRQIDTQYF.

This clonotype was picked up many times. V gene TRBV6-6 combines with J gene TRBJ2-7, with 7 bases lining up with TRBD2. This CDR3 is built from 14 residues. Germline CDR1 is MNHNY and CDR2 is SVGAGI (reference sequence). V lost 2 bases to trimming and J lost 5 bases; unmatched junction nucleotides: 6. The CDR3, as DNA: TGTGCCAGCAGTTACGGGGCAGGGAGGGACGAGCAGTACTTC. This gives the protein CASSYGAGRDEQYF.

The rearrangement links TRBV20-1 to TRBJ1-2; D perhaps matches TRBD1 (5 bases). The CDR3 extends over 12 amino acids. V dropped 3 bases and J dropped 4 bases, with 9 bases sitting between them. The V gene's germline CDR1 is DFQATT and CDR2 SNEGSKA (reference sequence). The CDR3 protein is CSARRQLYGYTF. The CDR3 DNA is TGCAGTGCTAGGAGACAGCTCTATGGCTACACCTTC.

This clonotype has a count of ten or more. V is TRBV3-1 and J is TRBJ2-7, with D possibly being TRBD2 (6 bases). Between the trimmed V and J ends, which lost 9 bases and 0 bases, there was a span of 15 bases. The CDR3 covers 14 residues. Germline lookup yields CDR1 LGHDT and CDR2 YNNKEL (reference sequence). The CDR3 loop is CARMVEGTSYEQYF. DNA for the CDR3: TGTGCCAGGATGGTGGAGGGGACCTCCTACGAGCAGTACTTC.

As to this clonotype: A much more abundant neighbour one base away suggests this may be a read error. V gene TRBV20-1 combines with J gene TRBJ2-5; 8 bases match TRBD2. The CDR3 length is 13 residues. Germline CDR1 and CDR2: DFQATT and SNEGSKA (reference sequence). The V gene end was trimmed by 3 bases and the J gene end by 13 bases; junction bases not matched to a gene: 13. CDR3 residues: CSASGGAPYERYF. The CDR3, as DNA: TGCAGTGCTAGCGGGGGGGCACCCTACGAGCGGTACTTC.

In this sample, this clonotype turned up a few times. A clone one base away is much larger, so this may be a read error. The chain uses TRBV12-3 or TRBV12-4 and TRBJ2-3; TRBD2 matches at 11 bases. This CDR3 comprises 16 residues. The V segment lost 7 bases and the J segment 10 bases; nucleotides outside the gene matches: 16. In DNA, the CDR3 is TGTGCCAGCACCCTGCGCCCTAGCGGGGGGACGGATGCGCAGTATTTT. It translates to CASTLRPSGGTDAQYF.

The chain links TRBV20-1 to TRBJ2-7; 7 nucleotides align to TRBD2. Germline V gene lookup returns CDR1 DFQATT and CDR2 SNEGSKA (reference sequence). J was trimmed by 0 bases and V by 6 bases; bases with no gene match: 8. The length of the CDR3 is 14 residues. CDR3 sequence reads: CSAVSGASSYEQYF. Written as DNA, the CDR3 is TGCAGTGCGGTGAGCGGGGCCAGCTCCTACGAGCAGTACTTC.

This clonotype was observed at least ten times. The chain is built from TRBV11-2 and TRBJ2-7, with D perhaps TRBD2 (5 bases). CDR3 length: 14 amino acids. The V gene's germline CDR1 is SGHAT and CDR2 FQNNGV. Trimming left V 5 bases short and J 3 bases short, with 14 bases between. Written as DNA, the CDR3 is TGTGCCAGCAGCGTCTCGCGAGGGTTCTACGAGCAGTACTTC. Amino acid sequence: CASSVSRGFYEQYF.

The chain couples TRBV20-1 to TRBJ2-1; 9 nucleotides line up with TRBD2. The V segment lost 3 bases and the J segment 5 bases; nucleotides outside the gene matches: 5. Germline CDR1 reads DFQATT; CDR2 reads SNEGSKA (reference sequence). This CDR3 has 14 residues. As DNA, the CDR3 is TGCAGTGCTAGTCTAGCTAGCGGGAACAATGAGCAGTTCTTC. As protein: CSASLASGNNEQFF.

The CDR3 sequence: CSVEVEGSTDTQYF. The CDR3 DNA reads TGCAGCGTAGAGGTCGAGGGCAGCACAGATACGCAGTATTTT. This chain connects TRBV29-1 to TRBJ2-3; D is perhaps TRBD2 (5 bases). V gave up 6 bases and J gave up 0 bases, with 13 bases separating them. The CDR3 has 14 residues. Germline-derived CDR1 and CDR2 are SQVTM and ANQGSEA.

There are many counts of this clonotype. The chain links TRBV20-1 to TRBJ2-1, with D unresolved. The germline V gene encodes CDR1 DFQATT and CDR2 SNEGSKA (reference sequence). Between the trimmed V and J ends, which lost 3 bases and 4 bases, there was a span of 16 bases. CDR3 size: 15 residues. The CDR3 sequence: CSASPRTFLYNEQFF. CDR3 DNA sequence: TGCAGTGCTAGCCCGCGCACATTCCTTTACAATGAGCAGTTCTTC.

In its sample, this clonotype was seen many times. The chain recombines TRBV18 with TRBJ2-1, with 8 bases identical to TRBD2. V was clipped by 8 bases and J by 0 bases; unmatched bases: 9. This CDR3 has 16 amino acids. Per the germline V gene, CDR1 is KGHSH and CDR2 is LQKENI. In nucleotides, the CDR3 is TGTGCCAGCCACGGCGGTGGACTAGCCTCCTACAATGAGCAGTTCTTC. Translated, it gives CASHGGGLASYNEQFF.

The table lists this clonotype with a few counts. This rearrangement joins TRBV25-1 to TRBJ2-1, with TRBD2 identical over 8 bases. The CDR3 totals 16 residues. V lost 6 bases, J lost 0 bases, and 7 bases stayed unmatched. Germline V CDR1 and CDR2: MGHDK, SYGVNS. The DNA of the CDR3 is TGTGCCAGCAGGGACAGCGGGGGCCGCTCCTACAATGAGCAGTTCTTC. Protein product: CASRDSGGRSYNEQFF.

Concerning this clonotype itself: A much larger clone is a single base away; this may be a read error. This chain links TRBV3-1 with TRBJ2-7; 7 nucleotides agree with TRBD2. CDR1 is LGHDT and CDR2 is YNNKEL in the germline V gene (reference sequence). The CDR3 runs to 17 residues. V was pared by 3 bases and J by 2 bases, with 13 bases of the junction left unmatched. CDR3 protein: CASSHGAGNGGTYEQYF. DNA for the CDR3: TGTGCCAGCAGCCACGGAGCGGGGAACGGGGGAACCTACGAGCAGTACTTC.

CDR3 sequence reads: CASRLRGFSSYEQYF. The CDR3 nucleotides are TGTGCCAGCCGACTCCGCGGATTTAGCTCCTACGAGCAGTACTTC. The chain joins TRBV7-8 to TRBJ2-7, with D unresolved. The V gene's germline CDR1 is SGHVS and CDR2 FQNEAQ. The V end was cut by 8 bases, the J end by 0 bases, with 17 bases between. The CDR3 sequence is 15 residues long. The full variable domain, rest sourced from reference TRBV7-8 and TRBJ2-7, is GAGVSQSPRYKVAKRGQDVALRCDPISGHVSLFWYQQALGQGPEFLTYFQNEAQLDKSGLPSDRFFAERPEGSVSTLKIQRTQQEDSAVYLCASRLRGFSSYEQYFGPGTRLTVT.

This clonotype was seen repeatedly, ten times or more. The rearrangement uses TRBV3-1 and TRBJ1-6; D is uncertain. Trimming pared 1 base from V and 4 bases from J, leaving 5 bases between. The CDR3 covers 14 residues. From germline, CDR1 is LGHDT and CDR2 YNNKEL (reference sequence). CDR3 bases: TGTGCCAGCAGCCAAGGACAATATAATTCACCCCTCCACTTT. Translation: CASSQGQYNSPLHF.

This clonotype was counted ten times or more. This chain joins TRBV11-1 and TRBJ1-5, with 7 bases aligning to TRBD1. V lost 5 bases, J lost 5 bases, and 3 bases stayed unmatched. This CDR3 has 13 residues. Germline-derived CDR1 and CDR2 are SGHAT and FQDESV (reference sequence). CDR3 sequence (DNA): TGTGCCAGCAGCCACAGGGGAGATCAGCCCCAGCATTTT. Its protein is CASSHRGDQPQHF.

The CDR3 spells CASRRAREVDEQFF. The CDR3 DNA reads as TGTGCCAGCAGGAGAGCCAGGGAGGTCGATGAGCAGTTCTTC. V gene TRBV6-1 combines with J gene TRBJ2-1; TRBD2 might be the D (6 bases). V was pared by 6 bases and J by 8 bases, with 17 bases between. Germline loops: CDR1 MNHNS, CDR2 SASEGT. The CDR3 consists of 14 residues.

In its sample, this clonotype was seen many times. The chain combines TRBV9 with TRBJ2-3; TRBD1 matches 12 bases. CDR1 SGDLS and CDR2 YYNGEE come from the germline V gene. The CDR3 runs to 16 residues. J was trimmed by 6 bases and V by 3 bases; bases with no gene match: 8. CDR3 DNA sequence: TGTGCCAGCAGCGCCGCGGGACAGGGGGCAACGGATACGCAGTATTTT. It translates to CASSAAGQGATDTQYF.